The clone carrying this T cell receptor beta chain was counted at least ten times. Its antigen is unknown. Trimming took off 4 bases at V and 4 bases at J, with 9 bases between the two ends. The germline gives CDR1 MNHNY, CDR2 SVGAGI (reference sequence). This CDR3 has 13 residues. These data originate in a study of breast tumors, draining lymph nodes, adjacent tissues. Study-wide results and limits: Findings are consistent with lymph node origin and intratumoral expansion of most tumor T cells. Compared with basal-like, luminal-like tumors shared significantly more repertoire with nontumor tissue.

MiXCR was run by TCRdb on the multiplex PCR reads, yielding one entry per CDR3 protein. This table holds 20,000 to 25,000 distinct CDR3 sequences, approximately 23% found once. Source material: breast tumor tissue. The rearrangement uses TRBV6-6 and TRBJ2-3; D is undetermined. This TCR derives from a female donor with breast cancer. Some clones in this sample may be carry-over from other donors' samples. The CDR3 sequence is CASSSAGADTQYF. CDR3 in DNA: TGTGCCAGCAGTTCGGCAGGCGCAGATACGCAGTATTTT.